This is a list of T cell receptor beta chains from one sample in a study of Tregs in tolerant kidney transplant recipients. Clones were read by immunoSEQ multiplex PCR, and TCRdb kept only the in-frame ones, dropping some. The repertoire holds 60,000 or so clones, with roughly 85% as singletons. This specimen was Tregs from blood, taken before the transplant. The receptors derive from a human donor who received a combined kidney and bone marrow transplant. CDR3s include the opening cysteine and the closing phenylalanine or tryptophan. D genes are given only for firm matches. Some rows have no size entry. The others give once, few or many, or a class for an expanded clone.

d_gene: NA; v_gene: TRBV4-1; abundance: NA; j_gene: TRBJ2-7; CDR3aa: CASSQRLFLTDRYEQYF; CDR3nt: TGCGCCAGCAGCCAAAGATTGTTTCTGACAGACCGGTACGAGCAGTACTTC
d_gene: NA; v_gene: TRBV6-6; abundance: once; j_gene: TRBJ1-1; CDR3aa: CASSYGLSTEAFF; CDR3nt: TGTGCCAGCAGTTACGGGCTTTCCACTGAAGCTTTCTTT
d_gene: TRBD1; v_gene: TRBV5-1; abundance: NA; j_gene: TRBJ1-3; CDR3aa: CASSTTDRVSGNTIYF; CDR3nt: TGCGCCAGCAGCACCACGGACAGGGTATCTGGAAACACCATATATTTT
d_gene: TRBD1; v_gene: TRBV15; abundance: NA; j_gene: TRBJ2-5; CDR3aa: CATSRAYRGLKETQYF; CDR3nt: TGTGCCACCAGCAGAGCGTACAGGGGGCTTAAAGAGACCCAGTACTTC
d_gene: NA; v_gene: TRBV25-1; abundance: NA; j_gene: TRBJ2-1; CDR3aa: CASSAPLLGGSNEQFF; CDR3nt: TGTGCCAGCAGTGCCCCTCTTTTGGGAGGTAGTAATGAGCAGTTCTTC
d_gene: TRBD1; v_gene: TRBV19; abundance: NA; j_gene: TRBJ1-2; CDR3aa: CASRTGGLGGYTF; CDR3nt: TGTGCCAGTAGGACAGGGGGTCTCGGTGGCTACACCTTC
d_gene: NA; v_gene: TRBV30; abundance: NA; j_gene: TRBJ1-2; CDR3aa: CAWSAGDTNYGYTF; CDR3nt: TGTGCCTGGAGCGCGGGTGATACTAACTATGGCTACACCTTC
d_gene: NA; v_gene: TRBV6-5; abundance: NA; j_gene: TRBJ1-1; CDR3aa: CASSYRLEAFF; CDR3nt: TGTGCCAGCAGTTACCGGCTAGAAGCTTTCTTT
d_gene: TRBD1; v_gene: TRBV18; abundance: NA; j_gene: TRBJ1-2; CDR3aa: CASSHGTAEGGYGYTF; CDR3nt: TGTGCCAGCTCACACGGGACAGCCGAAGGGGGCTATGGCTACACCTTC
d_gene: TRBD1; v_gene: TRBV7-8; abundance: once; j_gene: TRBJ1-3; CDR3aa: CASSLGDRGSGNTIYF; CDR3nt: TGTGCCAGCAGCTTAGGGGACAGGGGCTCTGGAAACACCATATATTTT
d_gene: NA; v_gene: TRBV2; abundance: NA; j_gene: TRBJ2-7; CDR3aa: CASSLFQGTDPTNEQYF; CDR3nt: TGTGCCAGCAGTCTTTTCCAGGGAACAGACCCTACTAACGAGCAGTACTTC
d_gene: NA; v_gene: TRBV9; abundance: NA; j_gene: TRBJ2-3; CDR3aa: CASSVDAGPSFTDTQYF; CDR3nt: TGTGCCAGCAGCGTGGACGCCGGGCCATCCTTCACAGATACGCAGTATTTT
d_gene: NA; v_gene: TRBV29-1; abundance: NA; j_gene: TRBJ2-5; CDR3aa: CSVAGGKGKETQYF; CDR3nt: TGCAGCGTTGCGGGCGGGAAGGGGAAAGAGACCCAGTACTTC
d_gene: TRBD2; v_gene: TRBV14; abundance: once; j_gene: TRBJ2-1; CDR3aa: CASSRLFGTSLLNEQFF; CDR3nt: TGTGCCAGCAGCCGGCTATTTGGGACTAGCCTCCTTAATGAGCAGTTCTTC
d_gene: NA; v_gene: TRBV5-1; abundance: once; j_gene: TRBJ1-6; CDR3aa: CASSLEADYNSPLHF; CDR3nt: TGCGCCAGCAGCTTGGAGGCGGACTATAATTCACCCCTCCACTTT
d_gene: NA; v_gene: TRBV7-2; abundance: NA; j_gene: TRBJ1-4; CDR3aa: CASSEHEKLFF; CDR3nt: TGTGCCAGCAGCGAACATGAAAAACTGTTTTTT
d_gene: NA; v_gene: TRBV5-1; abundance: once; j_gene: TRBJ2-2; CDR3aa: CASSWQYTGELFF; CDR3nt: TGCGCCAGCAGTTGGCAGTACACCGGGGAGCTGTTTTTT